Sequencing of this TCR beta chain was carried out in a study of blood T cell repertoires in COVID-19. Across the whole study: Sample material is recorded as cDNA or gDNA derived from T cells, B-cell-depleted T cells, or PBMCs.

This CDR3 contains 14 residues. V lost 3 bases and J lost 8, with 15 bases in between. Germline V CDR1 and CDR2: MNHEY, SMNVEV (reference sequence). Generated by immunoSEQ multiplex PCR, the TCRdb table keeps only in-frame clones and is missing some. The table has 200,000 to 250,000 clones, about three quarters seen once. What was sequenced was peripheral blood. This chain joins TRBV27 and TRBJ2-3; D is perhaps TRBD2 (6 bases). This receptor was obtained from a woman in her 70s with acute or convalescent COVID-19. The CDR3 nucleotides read TGTGCCAGCAGTTTTCGTGGGGTCGGGGGTACGCAGTATTTT. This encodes CASSFRGVGGTQYF.